Following are 16 T cell receptor beta chains from one sample sequenced in a study of shared clonotypes between healthy human individuals. Here immunoSEQ multiplex PCR was the method, and the copy in TCRdb shows in-frame clones only, minus some. This table has over a million clones, more than 75% appearing once. The sequenced sample was memory CD4+ T cells from PBMCs. Subset here: CD45RA-negative fraction. These receptors were obtained from a man younger than 35 in good health. Some clones in this sample may be carry-over from other donors' samples.

J is TRBJ2-5 and V is TRBV29-1; D is possibly TRBD2 (5 bases). The V gene lost 5 bases and the J gene lost 2 bases, with 9 bases spanning the gap. From germline, CDR1 is SQVTM and CDR2 ANQGSEA. The CDR3 covers 12 residues. CDR3 in DNA: TGCAGCGTTCGGGGAGCTCAAGAGACCCAGTACTTC. Translated: CSVRGAQETQYF. The whole variable domain, remainder taken from reference TRBV29-1 and TRBJ2-5, is SAVISQKPSRDICQRGTSLTIQCQVDSQVTMMFWYRQQPGQSLTLIATANQGSEATYESGFVIDKFPISRPNLTFSTLTVSNMSPEDSSIYLCSVRGAQETQYFGPGTRLLVL.

The rearrangement uses TRBV9 and TRBJ2-3; the D is unclear. Between the trimmed V and J ends, which lost 4 bases and 1 base, there was a span of 16 bases. This CDR3 has 16 amino acids. Germline CDR1 reads SGDLS; CDR2 reads YYNGEE. CDR3 sequence reads: CASSIRATSGTDTQYF. CDR3 sequence (DNA): TGTGCCAGCAGCATCCGGGCCACGAGTGGCACAGATACGCAGTATTTT.

A few counts support this clone. The chain carries TRBV18 and TRBJ1-4; D ambiguous. This CDR3 has 13 residues. CDR1 and CDR2 from the germline V gene are KGHSH and LQKENI. Between the trimmed V and J ends, which lost 6 bases and 8 bases, there was a span of 13 bases. The CDR3 loop reads CASSRGFPEKLFF. CDR3 DNA sequence: TGTGCCAGCTCCCGAGGCTTTCCCGAAAAACTGTTTTTT. Supplemented by reference TRBV18 and TRBJ1-4, the full variable domain reads NAGVMQNPRHLVRRRGQEARLRCSPMKGHSHVYWYRQLPEEGLKFMVYLQKENIIDESGMPKERFSAEFPKEGPSILRIQQVVRGDSAAYFCASSRGFPEKLFFGSGTQLSVL.

The rearrangement uses TRBV7-3 and TRBJ2-1; 10 bases match TRBD1. Germline trimming cut 5 bases from V and 4 bases from J; bases unmatched to any gene: 8. The germline V gene encodes CDR1 SGHTA and CDR2 FQGTGA. This CDR3 is built from 16 residues. The CDR3 is CASSLTGTGVYNEQFF. The CDR3 DNA reads as TGTGCCAGCAGCCTGACCGGGACAGGGGTTTACAATGAGCAGTTCTTC.

In its sample, this clone was seen a few times. CDR3 sequence reads: CASSSSGGTGDSYEQYF. The CDR3 DNA sequence: TGCGCCAGCAGCTCTTCGGGTGGGACCGGGGACTCCTACGAGCAGTACTTC. The J gene is TRBJ2-7, the V gene TRBV5-1; D assignment may be TRBD1 or TRBD2 (5 bases each). V dropped 3 bases and J dropped 0 bases, with 19 bases sitting between them. The CDR3 is 17 residues long. Germline CDR1 reads SGHRS; CDR2 reads YFSETQ.

The CDR3 DNA follows: TGTGCCAGCATTAAAGACAGGGACACTGAAGCTTTCTTT. Translating gives CASIKDRDTEAFF. The chain employs TRBV6-1 and TRBJ1-1; 7 bases are shared with TRBD1. The germline V gene has CDR1 MNHNS and CDR2 SASEGT. Unmatched junction bases numbered 5, after V lost 7 bases and J lost 3 bases. The CDR3 runs to 13 residues.

The J gene is TRBJ2-3, the V gene TRBV10-3, with 9 bases matching TRBD2. The V and J ends lost 4 bases and 4 bases, in that order; junction bases with no gene match: 9. The CDR3 loop spans 16 amino acids. Germline CDR1 ENHRY, CDR2 SYGVKD. The CDR3 DNA sequence: TGTGCCATCAGTGTTAATAGCGGGAGTTGGCCAGATACGCAGTATTTT. Encoded protein: CAISVNSGSWPDTQYF.

This clone was counted only a few times. The chain combines TRBV4-2 with TRBJ2-1; 8 bases agree with TRBD1. Germline CDR1 LGHNA, CDR2 YNFKEQ. CDR3 length equals 15 residues. The trim removed 4 bases at V and 4 bases at J, leaving 6 bases unmatched. The DNA of the CDR3 is TGTGCCAGCAGCCCCCAGGGGGCCTCTTACAATGAGCAGTTCTTC. This sequence encodes CASSPQGASYNEQFF.

A remark on this clone: Possible read error: a much larger clone is one base away. Other DNA sequences from this sample encode an identical CDR3 as well. This chain uses TRBV20-1 with TRBJ2-7; D is unresolved. CDR1 is DFQATT and CDR2 is SNEGSKA in the germline V gene (reference sequence). This CDR3 has 10 amino acids. Trimming removed 0 bases from V and 4 bases from J, with 1 base in between. CDR3 amino acids: CSARDYEQYF. CDR3 bases: TGCAGTGCTAGAGATTACGAGCAGTACTTC.

The J gene is TRBJ2-7, the V gene TRBV14; D gene uncertain. The CDR3 totals 13 residues. The germline CDR1 and CDR2 sequences are SGHDN and FVKESK. V shed 4 bases and J shed 11 bases, with 18 bases lying between them. CDR3 sequence reads: CASSPLDSPREYF. CDR3 nucleotides: TGTGCCAGCAGCCCATTAGACTCTCCTCGGGAGTACTTC.

This clone was counted a few times. The chain combines TRBV28 with TRBJ2-1; D could derive from TRBD1 or TRBD2 (6 bases each). Germline-derived CDR1 and CDR2 are MDHEN and SYDVKM. Trimming took off 7 bases at V and 4 bases at J, with 14 bases between the two ends. The CDR3 consists of 14 residues. CDR3 region: CASTGAGPYNEQFF. As DNA, the CDR3 is TGTGCCAGCACAGGGGCGGGACCGTACAATGAGCAGTTCTTC.

The V and J genes are TRBV19 and TRBJ2-2; 8 bases align to TRBD1. The CDR3 sequence is 15 residues long. The germline V gene has CDR1 LNHDA and CDR2 SQIVND (reference sequence). V gave up 4 bases and J gave up 6 bases; unmatched junction bases: 7. The CDR3 coding sequence is TGTGCCAGTAGTACCGTACAGGGGGGTCCCGGGGAGCTGTTTTTT. It yields the protein CASSTVQGGPGELFF.

Regarding this clone: Other DNA sequences from this sample encode an identical CDR3 as well. The J gene is TRBJ2-7, the V gene TRBV2; TRBD1 agrees at 8 bases. V was pared by 6 bases and J by 3 bases, with 1 base of the junction left unmatched. The CDR3 is made up of 12 amino acids. Germline CDR1 and CDR2: SNHLY and FYNNEI. The CDR3 DNA sequence: TGTGCCAGCAGCGACAGGGGCTACGAGCAGTACTTC. Its protein is CASSDRGYEQYF.

The rearrangement links TRBV5-6 to TRBJ1-2; 8 nucleotides line up with TRBD1. CDR3 size: 14 residues. Trimming removed 0 bases from V and 8 bases from J; junction bases left unmatched: 6. CDR1 is SGHDT, CDR2 YYEEEE, per germline. DNA of the CDR3: TGTGCCAGCAGCTTGGTGTCCGGGACAGGCGGCTACACCTTC. It codes for CASSLVSGTGGYTF.

The chain links TRBV29-1 to TRBJ2-1, with 16 bases aligning to TRBD2. The V and J ends lost 6 bases and 12 bases, in that order; junction bases with no gene match: 11. Germline V gene sequence: CDR1 SQVTM, CDR2 ANQGSEA. The CDR3 loop spans 15 amino acids. The CDR3 nucleotides read TGCAGCGTGGCTGCGGGACTAGCGGGAGGGCCGGGGCAGTTCTTC. Amino acid sequence: CSVAAGLAGGPGQFF.

This chain uses TRBV7-8 with TRBJ1-5; 8 nucleotides agree with TRBD1. The CDR3 consists of 14 residues. Trimming took 4 bases from V and 6 from J; bases not matched to a gene: 5. CDR1 and CDR2 from the germline V gene are SGHVS and FQNEAQ. The CDR3 nucleotides are TGTGCCAGCAGCTCAGACAGGGGAACTCAGCCCCAGCATTTT. This codes for CASSSDRGTQPQHF.